The 16 T cell receptor beta chains listed next were all sequenced from one sample in a study of T cell responses to AZD1222 COVID-19 vaccine (dated by TCRdb to about 2021). This sample's time point label indicates: about 28 days (+/-7) after the second vaccine dose. Library construction relied on the immunoSEQ multiplex PCR assay. What TCRdb holds here is the immuneACCESS table cut down to in-frame rearrangements. Part of the clones is not present; checked against another copy, under half of the missing clones reflect an unresolved V gene, and the others are unexplained. This sample comprises roughly 120,000 clones, 88% of them detected only once. Less than 4% of the sample lies in the top ten. The sequences come from peripheral blood, collected 28 days after the second AZD1222 dose. The receptors shown here come from an adult who received the AZD1222 COVID-19 vaccine.

This clone was detected only once. The chain employs TRBV28 and TRBJ1-2; the D is unclear. There are 12 residues in the CDR3. Germline V gene data show CDR1 as MDHEN and CDR2 as SYDVKM. Trimming took 3 bases from V and 2 from J, leaving 4 bases between them. The CDR3 coding sequence is TGTGCCAGCAGTTTCAACAACTATGGCTACACCTTC. This encodes CASSFNNYGYTF.

The V call is TRBV28, the J call TRBJ2-7, with 10 bases fitting TRBD2. Trimming cost V 2 bases and J 4 bases; bases outside gene matches: 5. This CDR3 region has 15 residues. Germline-derived CDR1 and CDR2 are MDHEN and SYDVKM. CDR3 DNA sequence: TGTGCCAGCAGTTTAAGACTAGCGGGCCTGTACGAGCAGTACTTC. It encodes CASSLRLAGLYEQYF. Supplemented by reference TRBV28 and TRBJ2-7, the full variable domain reads DVKVTQSSRYLVKRTGEKVFLECVQDMDHENMFWYRQDPGLGLRLIYFSYDVKMKEKGDIPEGYSVSREKKERFSLILESASTNQTSMYLCASSLRLAGLYEQYFGPGTRLTVT.

The CDR3 sequence: CASSTSSEQFF. The CDR3 nucleotides read TGTGCCAGCAGTACTAGCAGTGAGCAGTTCTTC. The chain links TRBV28 to TRBJ2-1, with a possible D match to TRBD2 (6 bases). V dropped 5 bases and J dropped 9 bases, with 8 bases sitting between them. This CDR3 has 11 amino acids. CDR1 and CDR2 from the germline V gene are MDHEN and SYDVKM.

The rearrangement joins TRBV9 to TRBJ2-3, with D unresolved. Germline CDR1 SGDLS, CDR2 YYNGEE. CDR3 length: 14 residues. The V and J ends lost 0 bases and 0 bases respectively, with 5 bases between them. The CDR3 sequence: CASSVVGSTDTQYF. CDR3 nucleotide sequence: TGTGCCAGCAGCGTAGTTGGCAGCACAGATACGCAGTATTTT.

The chain couples TRBV5-6 to TRBJ2-1; no definite D call. CDR1 and CDR2 from the germline V gene are SGHDT and YYEEEE. The CDR3 contains 13 residues. V lost 4 bases and J lost 6, with 11 bases in between. CDR3 protein: CASSGELFNEQFF. CDR3 nucleotides: TGTGCCAGCAGCGGCGAACTATTCAATGAGCAGTTCTTC.

The CDR3 loop reads CASSSGRISGNTIYF. The CDR3 coding sequence is TGTGCCAGCAGCTCGGGACGGATCTCTGGAAACACCATATATTTT. The chain has TRBV7-9 and TRBJ1-3; D possibly corresponds to TRBD1 (5 bases). Germline V lookup: CDR1 SEHNR, CDR2 FQNEAQ (reference sequence). Trimming took 4 bases from V and 0 from J, leaving 10 bases between them. The CDR3 contains 15 residues. The complete variable domain, with remaining parts taken from reference TRBV7-9 and TRBJ1-3, reads DTGVSQNPRHKITKRGQNVTFRCDPISEHNRLYWYRQTLGQGPEFLTYFQNEAQLEKSRLLSDRFSAERPKGSFSTLEIQRTEQGDSAMYLCASSSGRISGNTIYFGEGSWLTVV.

The CDR3 sequence: CASSLPRTGSGNTIYF. The CDR3 nucleotides read TGCGCCAGCAGTCTCCCAAGGACAGGCTCTGGAAACACCATATATTTT. This chain joins TRBV5-1 and TRBJ1-3; 7 positions match TRBD1. This CDR3 has 16 amino acids. Germline assignment: CDR1 SGHRS and CDR2 YFSETQ. The trim removed 5 bases at V and 0 bases at J, leaving 8 bases unmatched.

The gene calls are TRBV6-5 and TRBJ1-3; no clear D gene. This CDR3 contains 16 residues. Germline CDR1 is MNHEY and CDR2 is SVGAGI. V shed 0 bases and J shed 1 base, with 10 bases lying between them. The CDR3 DNA reads TGTGCCAGCAGTTACTCGCGTTTGGGATCTGGAAACACCATATATTTT. Translation: CASSYSRLGSGNTIYF.

The chain links TRBV27 to TRBJ2-1; D is tentatively TRBD1 or TRBD2 (6 bases each). CDR1 and CDR2 from the germline V gene are MNHEY and SMNVEV (reference sequence). The CDR3 is 18 residues long. Trimming cost V 2 bases and J 1 base, with 18 bases left between them. Here the CDR3 DNA reads TGTGCCAGCAGTTTAGGGGGGCTAGGGATGACTTCCTACAATGAGCAGTTCTTC. It encodes CASSLGGLGMTSYNEQFF.

The rearrangement uses TRBV9 and TRBJ2-7; TRBD2 matches at 9 bases. This CDR3 region has 13 residues. The V gene end was trimmed by 4 bases and the J gene end by 6 bases; junction bases not matched to a gene: 5. CDR1 and CDR2 (germline): SGDLS, YYNGEE. CDR3: CASSPGGRGEQYF. The CDR3 coding sequence is TGTGCCAGCAGCCCCGGCGGGAGGGGCGAGCAGTACTTC.

V is TRBV28 and J is TRBJ1-2, with D perhaps TRBD1 (5 bases). This CDR3 has 14 amino acids. The ends were cut back, 3 bases at V and 6 bases at J, with 14 bases in the middle. CDR1 and CDR2 (germline): MDHEN, SYDVKM. CDR3 loop: CASSFQGLQDGYTF. The CDR3 coding sequence is TGTGCCAGCAGTTTCCAGGGATTACAGGATGGCTACACCTTC.

This clone has a single count. This chain uses TRBV5-1 with TRBJ2-1, with D perhaps matching TRBD2 (6 bases). There are 15 residues in the CDR3. The V gene's germline CDR1 is SGHRS and CDR2 YFSETQ. V was pared by 0 bases and J by 0 bases, with 7 bases between. The CDR3 sequence is CASSLVGSSYNEQFF. The CDR3 nucleotides are TGCGCCAGCAGCTTGGTCGGGAGCTCCTACAATGAGCAGTTCTTC.

V usage is TRBV24-1 and J usage is TRBJ1-2; TRBD1 matches at 8 bases. Germline loops: CDR1 KGHDR, CDR2 SFDVKD. J lost 2 bases, V lost 5 bases, and 6 bases had no gene match. The CDR3 covers 15 residues. Written as DNA, the CDR3 is TGTGCCACCAGTGTCAGACAGGGGTCCAACTATGGCTACACCTTC. Translated: CATSVRQGSNYGYTF.

This chain joins TRBV7-2 and TRBJ2-5; D may be TRBD2 (7 bases). V was shortened by 5 bases and J by 3 bases, with 16 bases between the two germline ends. This CDR3 contains 15 residues. Germline V gene lookup returns CDR1 SGHTA and CDR2 FQGNSA. The CDR3, as DNA: TGTGCCAGCAGCCTGGGGGGGCAGGGGAAAGAGACCCAGTACTTC. Its protein product is CASSLGGQGKETQYF.

Here the CDR3 reads CASSSSPGATEQFF. The DNA of the CDR3 is TGTGCCAGCAGCTCAAGCCCAGGGGCTACTGAGCAGTTCTTC. The V and J genes are TRBV7-9 and TRBJ2-1; D may be TRBD1 (6 bases). There are 14 residues in the CDR3. CDR1 is SEHNR, CDR2 FQNEAQ, per germline (reference sequence). Trimming left V 4 bases short and J 9 bases short, with 16 bases between.

The chain couples TRBV19 to TRBJ1-2, with TRBD1 matching 9 bases. This CDR3 region has 13 residues. Trimming removed 8 bases from V and 5 bases from J; junction bases left unmatched: 6. Germline-derived CDR1 and CDR2 are LNHDA and SQIVND (reference sequence). CDR3 amino acids: CASSRTGEYGYTF. In DNA, the CDR3 is TGTGCCAGTTCACGGACAGGGGAGTATGGCTACACCTTC.